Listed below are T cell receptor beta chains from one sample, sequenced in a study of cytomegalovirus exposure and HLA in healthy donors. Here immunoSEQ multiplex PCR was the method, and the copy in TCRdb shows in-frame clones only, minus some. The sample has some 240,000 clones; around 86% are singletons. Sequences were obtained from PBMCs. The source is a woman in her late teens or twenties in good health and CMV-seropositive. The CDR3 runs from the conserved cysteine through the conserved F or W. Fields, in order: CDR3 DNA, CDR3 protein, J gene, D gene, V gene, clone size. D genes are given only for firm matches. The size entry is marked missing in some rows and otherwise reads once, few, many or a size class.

CDR3 DNA: TGTGCCAGCAGCTTCGGAACTAGCGGGTACGAGCAGTACTTC
CDR3 protein: CASSFGTSGYEQYF
J gene: TRBJ2-7
D gene: TRBD2
V gene: TRBV7-3
clone size: .

CDR3 DNA: TGTGCCAGTAGTATCGGACGGGAGAACACCGGGGAGCTGTTTTTT
CDR3 protein: CASSIGRENTGELFF
J gene: TRBJ2-2
D gene: .
V gene: TRBV19
clone size: few

CDR3 DNA: TGTGCCAGCAGTTACTCCCCTGCGGGGTCTACAGATACGCAGTATTTT
CDR3 protein: CASSYSPAGSTDTQYF
J gene: TRBJ2-3
D gene: .
V gene: TRBV6-5
clone size: once

CDR3 DNA: TGTGCCAGCAGCCCCAGCGGGAGTTGGTACGAGCAGTACTTC
CDR3 protein: CASSPSGSWYEQYF
J gene: TRBJ2-7
D gene: TRBD2
V gene: TRBV27
clone size: .

CDR3 DNA: TGCGCCAGCAGCCAAATCTTTTTATTAGCGGGCGGAGATACGCAGTATTTT
CDR3 protein: CASSQIFLLAGGDTQYF
J gene: TRBJ2-3
D gene: TRBD2
V gene: TRBV4-1
clone size: .

CDR3 DNA: TGCGCCAGCAGCTTGCAGGCTACCACCGGGGAGCTGTTTTTT
CDR3 protein: CASSLQATTGELFF
J gene: TRBJ2-2
D gene: .
V gene: TRBV5-1
clone size: .

CDR3 DNA: TGCGCCAGCACCCCAATCAGGGGGCAGGACTATGGCTACACCTTC
CDR3 protein: CASTPIRGQDYGYTF
J gene: TRBJ1-2
D gene: TRBD1
V gene: TRBV5-1
clone size: .

CDR3 DNA: TGTGCCAGTAGTATGCGTGGGGGGGGCAGGGCCTCCTACGAGCAGTACTTC
CDR3 protein: CASSMRGGGRASYEQYF
J gene: TRBJ2-7
D gene: .
V gene: TRBV19
clone size: .

CDR3 DNA: TGCAGCGTTGATGGTCCTAGCGGACTTGGTGAGCAGTACTTC
CDR3 protein: CSVDGPSGLGEQYF
J gene: TRBJ2-7
D gene: TRBD2
V gene: TRBV29-1
clone size: .

CDR3 DNA: TGCAGCGTTTCGTGGACTGGAGACTACAATGAGCAGTTCTTC
CDR3 protein: CSVSWTGDYNEQFF
J gene: TRBJ2-1
D gene: .
V gene: TRBV29-1
clone size: .

CDR3 DNA: TGTGCCAGCAGCGATAGACCGGGACTAGGGATCTACGAGCAGTACTTC
CDR3 protein: CASSDRPGLGIYEQYF
J gene: TRBJ2-7
D gene: TRBD2
V gene: TRBV9
clone size: .

CDR3 DNA: TGTGCCAGCAGCTTCGGCTATGGCTACACCTTC
CDR3 protein: CASSFGYGYTF
J gene: TRBJ1-2
D gene: .
V gene: TRBV5-6
clone size: .

CDR3 DNA: TGTGCCAGCAGCTTAGAAGTGGAGTCGGGAGCTTTCTTT
CDR3 protein: CASSLEVESGAFF
J gene: TRBJ1-1
D gene: .
V gene: TRBV7-2
clone size: once

CDR3 DNA: TGTGCCAGCAGCTCAGACAGGCCAAACACTGAAGCTTTCTTT
CDR3 protein: CASSSDRPNTEAFF
J gene: TRBJ1-1
D gene: .
V gene: TRBV7-6
clone size: .

CDR3 DNA: TGTGCCAGCACTAGGGACAGGGATATGCAGCCCCAGCATTTT
CDR3 protein: CASTRDRDMQPQHF
J gene: TRBJ1-5
D gene: TRBD1
V gene: TRBV28
clone size: .

CDR3 DNA: TGTGCCAGCAGTTATTCACAGGGAAATGAGCAGTTCTTC
CDR3 protein: CASSYSQGNEQFF
J gene: TRBJ2-1
D gene: .
V gene: TRBV6-5
clone size: .

CDR3 DNA: TGCGCCAGCAGCCCAAGGACTCCTCAGGATACGCAGTATTTT
CDR3 protein: CASSPRTPQDTQYF
J gene: TRBJ2-3
D gene: .
V gene: TRBV5-1
clone size: .

CDR3 DNA: TGTGCCAGCAGTTTCCCACGGCTAGCTAACTATGGCTACACCTTC
CDR3 protein: CASSFPRLANYGYTF
J gene: TRBJ1-2
D gene: .
V gene: TRBV28
clone size: .

CDR3 DNA: TGCAGCGTTGAAGGACAGGGGGCCACTGAAGCTTTCTTT
CDR3 protein: CSVEGQGATEAFF
J gene: TRBJ1-1
D gene: TRBD1
V gene: TRBV29-1
clone size: .

CDR3 DNA: TGTGCCAGCTTAAGTCATTGGACAAGCACCTACGAGCAGTACTTC
CDR3 protein: CASLSHWTSTYEQYF
J gene: TRBJ2-7
D gene: .
V gene: TRBV28
clone size: once

CDR3 DNA: TGTGCCAGCAGCCCCCCCGGGACACAAAGGGAGCTGTTTTTT
CDR3 protein: CASSPPGTQRELFF
J gene: TRBJ2-2
D gene: .
V gene: TRBV11-1
clone size: .

CDR3 DNA: TGTGCCAGCAGTGACGGTCAGGGGGCTTTCGAGCAGTACTTC
CDR3 protein: CASSDGQGAFEQYF
J gene: TRBJ2-7
D gene: TRBD1
V gene: TRBV6-1
clone size: .

CDR3 DNA: TGTGCCAGCAGCTCTGGGACTAGCGGGAGGATCGAGGGTGAGCAGTTCTTC
CDR3 protein: CASSSGTSGRIEGEQFF
J gene: TRBJ2-1
D gene: TRBD2
V gene: TRBV11-3
clone size: .

CDR3 DNA: TGTGCCAGCAGTTTAAACCCCACCGGACTAGCGGAGGAGGCCAATGAGCAGTTCTTC
CDR3 protein: CASSLNPTGLAEEANEQFF
J gene: TRBJ2-1
D gene: TRBD2
V gene: TRBV27
clone size: .

CDR3 DNA: TGTGCCAGCAGCTTAAGCGGGATGGGGTCCTACAATGAGCAGTTCTTC
CDR3 protein: CASSLSGMGSYNEQFF
J gene: TRBJ2-1
D gene: TRBD2
V gene: TRBV7-9
clone size: .

CDR3 DNA: TGTGCCAGCAGTCCCCGCCGTAGCTACGAGCAGTACTTC
CDR3 protein: CASSPRRSYEQYF
J gene: TRBJ2-7
D gene: .
V gene: TRBV27
clone size: .

CDR3 DNA: TGCGCCAGTACGGGACACCAAGTTAGCTCCTACAATGAGCAGTTCTTC
CDR3 protein: CASTGHQVSSYNEQFF
J gene: TRBJ2-1
D gene: .
V gene: TRBV4-1
clone size: .

CDR3 DNA: TGTGCCAGCAGCTTGGTTTTGGGGGGCCAAGAGACCCAGTACTTC
CDR3 protein: CASSLVLGGQETQYF
J gene: TRBJ2-5
D gene: .
V gene: TRBV5-4
clone size: .

CDR3 DNA: TGTGCCAGCAGTTTAGGGGTGGGGATGAACACTGAAGCTTTCTTT
CDR3 protein: CASSLGVGMNTEAFF
J gene: TRBJ1-1
D gene: .
V gene: TRBV6-1
clone size: .

CDR3 DNA: TGTGCCAGCAGCCCAGGGGGCGGCAATCAGCCCCAGCATTTT
CDR3 protein: CASSPGGGNQPQHF
J gene: TRBJ1-5
D gene: TRBD1
V gene: TRBV5-6
clone size: few

CDR3 DNA: TGTGCCAGCAGGAGAACAGGGTCCTACGAGCAGTACTTC
CDR3 protein: CASRRTGSYEQYF
J gene: TRBJ2-7
D gene: .
V gene: TRBV28
clone size: .

CDR3 DNA: TGTGCCAGCTCACCCACTTTAGGCCTGGAGACTGAAGCTTTCTTT
CDR3 protein: CASSPTLGLETEAFF
J gene: TRBJ1-1
D gene: .
V gene: TRBV18
clone size: .

CDR3 DNA: TGTGCCAGCAGCTTAGGGTGGCAGGGGGCCCTGAACACTGAAGCTTTCTTT
CDR3 protein: CASSLGWQGALNTEAFF
J gene: TRBJ1-1
D gene: TRBD1
V gene: TRBV7-9
clone size: .

CDR3 DNA: TGTGCCAGCAGCCACGGGGACAGCTCCCAAGAGACCCAGTACTTC
CDR3 protein: CASSHGDSSQETQYF
J gene: TRBJ2-5
D gene: TRBD1
V gene: TRBV11-1
clone size: .

CDR3 DNA: TGCGCCAGTACAGGGGGATCTTTTACTGAGCAGTTCTTC
CDR3 protein: CASTGGSFTEQFF
J gene: TRBJ2-1
D gene: TRBD1
V gene: TRBV4-1
clone size: .

CDR3 DNA: TGTGCCAGCAGTTTCTCCCCCAGGGGCACCTACGAGCAGTACTTC
CDR3 protein: CASSFSPRGTYEQYF
J gene: TRBJ2-7
D gene: .
V gene: TRBV28
clone size: .

CDR3 DNA: TGTGCCAGCAGCACAGGGGCTAGCGGGGGCCCGGAGCAGTTCTTC
CDR3 protein: CASSTGASGGPEQFF
J gene: TRBJ2-1
D gene: TRBD2
V gene: TRBV7-3
clone size: .

CDR3 DNA: TGTGCCAGCAGCGTAGATTCAGGGGGCACAGATACGCAGTATTTT
CDR3 protein: CASSVDSGGTDTQYF
J gene: TRBJ2-3
D gene: .
V gene: TRBV9
clone size: .

CDR3 DNA: TGCGCCAGCAGCCCGGAGACAGGGGGCTTCTACGAGCAGTACTTC
CDR3 protein: CASSPETGGFYEQYF
J gene: TRBJ2-7
D gene: TRBD1
V gene: TRBV10-1
clone size: .

CDR3 DNA: TGTGCCATCATAGACGACAATCAGACCTACGAGCAGTACTTC
CDR3 protein: CAIIDDNQTYEQYF
J gene: TRBJ2-7
D gene: .
V gene: TRBV10-3
clone size: .

CDR3 DNA: TGCGCCAGCGTGCCCAGAGGGTGGGGGCACGAGCAGTACTTC
CDR3 protein: CASVPRGWGHEQYF
J gene: TRBJ2-7
D gene: .
V gene: TRBV10-2
clone size: once

CDR3 DNA: TGTGCCAGCAGCCCGGACAGTTCCGACCGAATCTATGGCTACACCTTC
CDR3 protein: CASSPDSSDRIYGYTF
J gene: TRBJ1-2
D gene: .
V gene: TRBV5-5
clone size: .

CDR3 DNA: TGTGCCAGCAGCTTTGGCAACAATGAGCAGTTCTTC
CDR3 protein: CASSFGNNEQFF
J gene: TRBJ2-1
D gene: .
V gene: TRBV5-6
clone size: .

CDR3 DNA: TGCGCCAGCAGCTCGGTAGGGGGAGGGAGGACCCACGAGCAGTACTTC
CDR3 protein: CASSSVGGGRTHEQYF
J gene: TRBJ2-7
D gene: .
V gene: TRBV5-1
clone size: .

CDR3 DNA: TGCGCCAGCAGCGAGCTAGCGGGGAGCTACAATGAGCAGTTCTTC
CDR3 protein: CASSELAGSYNEQFF
J gene: TRBJ2-1
D gene: TRBD2
V gene: TRBV5-1
clone size: .

CDR3 DNA: TGTGCCAGCAGCTTGGGCTTAAGACGCGACTCCTACGAGCAGTACTTC
CDR3 protein: CASSLGLRRDSYEQYF
J gene: TRBJ2-7
D gene: .
V gene: TRBV7-9
clone size: few

CDR3 DNA: TGTGCCAGCAGCTTCGGACAGCACTCTGGAAACACCATATATTTT
CDR3 protein: CASSFGQHSGNTIYF
J gene: TRBJ1-3
D gene: .
V gene: TRBV7-8
clone size: .

CDR3 DNA: TGTGCCAGCAGTTTCCCCTCGACTAGGAGGAGCTCCTACAATGAGCAGTTCTTC
CDR3 protein: CASSFPSTRRSSYNEQFF
J gene: TRBJ2-1
D gene: .
V gene: TRBV27
clone size: once

CDR3 DNA: TGTGCCAGTAGTATAGGAGGTGAGACCCAGTACTTC
CDR3 protein: CASSIGGETQYF
J gene: TRBJ2-5
D gene: .
V gene: TRBV19
clone size: .

CDR3 DNA: TGTGCCAGCAGTTTCTACAGGGAAGCGGAGACCCAGTACTTC
CDR3 protein: CASSFYREAETQYF
J gene: TRBJ2-5
D gene: .
V gene: TRBV28
clone size: .

CDR3 DNA: TGTGCCAGCAGCGTACTCAGCGGGGAGGACACTGAAGCTTTCTTT
CDR3 protein: CASSVLSGEDTEAFF
J gene: TRBJ1-1
D gene: .
V gene: TRBV9
clone size: once

CDR3 DNA: TGTGCCATCAGTGAGTCGACAGGGACTGGGGAGACCCAGTACTTC
CDR3 protein: CAISESTGTGETQYF
J gene: TRBJ2-5
D gene: .
V gene: TRBV10-3
clone size: .

CDR3 DNA: TGTGCCAGCAGTTCCCCGACAGTCACCGGGGAGCTGTTTTTT
CDR3 protein: CASSSPTVTGELFF
J gene: TRBJ2-2
D gene: .
V gene: TRBV27
clone size: .

CDR3 DNA: TGTGCCAGCAGTGAAAAAGCGGAACTACTCAATGAGCAGTTCTTC
CDR3 protein: CASSEKAELLNEQFF
J gene: TRBJ2-1
D gene: .
V gene: TRBV25-1
clone size: .

CDR3 DNA: TGTGCCAGCAGCTCTCCAGAGAACACTGAAGCTTTCTTT
CDR3 protein: CASSSPENTEAFF
J gene: TRBJ1-1
D gene: .
V gene: TRBV7-9
clone size: .

CDR3 DNA: TGTGCCAGCAGCACCCAGGGGGCGTATGAGCAGTTCTTC
CDR3 protein: CASSTQGAYEQFF
J gene: TRBJ2-1
D gene: TRBD1
V gene: TRBV9
clone size: .

CDR3 DNA: TGTGCCAGTAGTACACAACAGGGGGCCCCTCTCTACGAGCAGTACTTC
CDR3 protein: CASSTQQGAPLYEQYF
J gene: TRBJ2-7
D gene: TRBD1
V gene: TRBV19
clone size: .